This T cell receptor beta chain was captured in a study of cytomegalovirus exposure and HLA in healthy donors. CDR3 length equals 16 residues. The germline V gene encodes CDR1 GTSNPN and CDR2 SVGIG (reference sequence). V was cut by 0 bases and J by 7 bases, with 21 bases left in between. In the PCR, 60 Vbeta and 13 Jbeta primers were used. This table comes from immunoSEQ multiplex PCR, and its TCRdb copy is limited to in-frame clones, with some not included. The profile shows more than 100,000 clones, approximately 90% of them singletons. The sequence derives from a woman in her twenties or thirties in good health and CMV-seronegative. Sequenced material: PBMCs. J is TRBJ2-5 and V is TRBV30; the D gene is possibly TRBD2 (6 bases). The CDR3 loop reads CAWSVRWGRYLGTQYF. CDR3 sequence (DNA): TGTGCCTGGAGTGTACGTTGGGGGAGGTATTTGGGGACCCAGTACTTC.